Listed here are 7 T cell receptor beta chains from one sample, sequenced in a study of blood T cell repertoires in COVID-19. Measured with immunoSEQ multiplex PCR; TCRdb has only the in-frame clones, and not every one. The table shows about 90,000 clones, with about nine tenths occurring only once. Source material: peripheral blood. The receptors here all came from a man aged 45-60 years with acute or convalescent COVID-19.

The DNA for the CDR3 is TGTGCCATCAGTGAAGCGGGCTCCTACGAGCAGTACTTC. The encoded protein is CAISEAGSYEQYF. The chain employs TRBV10-3 and TRBJ2-7, with D maybe TRBD2 (6 bases). Germline loops: CDR1 ENHRY, CDR2 SYGVKD. V shed 3 bases and J shed 0 bases, with 6 bases lying between them. The CDR3 sequence is 13 residues long.

The rearrangement joins TRBV11-3 to TRBJ2-7; weak D call: TRBD1 (6 bases). The germline gives CDR1 SGHNT, CDR2 YENEEA. The V end was cut by 2 bases, the J end by 6 bases, with 17 bases between. This CDR3 has 15 amino acids. The CDR3 loop is CASSLRSGEPSEQYF. The CDR3 nucleotides read TGTGCCAGCAGCTTACGGTCAGGGGAGCCTAGCGAGCAGTACTTC.

The chain uses TRBV6-6 and TRBJ2-5; D is ambiguous. This CDR3 is built from 11 residues. CDR1 is MNHNY, CDR2 SVGAGI, per germline (reference sequence). Trimming stripped 4 bases from V and 5 bases from J, with 5 bases between. The CDR3 loop reads CASSLSETQYF. In DNA, the CDR3 is TGTGCCAGCAGTTTATCGGAGACCCAGTACTTC.

The chain has TRBV4-3 and TRBJ2-1, with a tentative D call TRBD1 (8 bases). Trimming removed 4 bases at V and 9 bases at J, with 22 bases between. There are 16 residues in the CDR3. CDR1 and CDR2 (germline): LGHNA, YSLEER. The CDR3 DNA reads as TGCGCCAGCAGCCTACTAGCCGGGACAGGACTAGGTGAGCAGTTCTTC. Protein sequence: CASSLLAGTGLGEQFF.

The chain is built from TRBV19 and TRBJ2-1; D may be TRBD2 (5 bases). Germline V gene sequence: CDR1 LNHDA, CDR2 SQIVND (reference sequence). The CDR3 spans 16 residues. V lost 0 bases to trimming and J lost 0 bases, with 9 bases between them. CDR3 region: CASSIDITSSYNEQFF. CDR3 coding DNA: TGTGCCAGTAGTATAGATATCACTAGCTCCTACAATGAGCAGTTCTTC.

The CDR3 nucleotides are TGTGCCACCAGTCAAGGGGCATTAATGACAGATACGCAGTATTTT. Its translation: CATSQGALMTDTQYF. The rearrangement links TRBV15 to TRBJ2-3, with D perhaps TRBD1 (5 bases). This CDR3 region has 15 residues. Between the trimmed V and J ends, which lost 6 bases and 3 bases, there was a span of 16 bases. The V gene's germline CDR1 is LNHNV and CDR2 YYDKDF (reference sequence).

A single count supports this clone. The rearrangement uses TRBV6-4 and TRBJ2-3, with 7 bases fitting TRBD1. Germline assignment: CDR1 MRHNA and CDR2 SNTAGT. V dropped 10 bases and J dropped 2; count of bases not matched to a gene: 6. The CDR3 runs to 13 residues. This CDR3 is CATADRVTDTQYF. DNA of the CDR3: TGTGCCACCGCAGACAGGGTCACAGATACGCAGTATTTT.